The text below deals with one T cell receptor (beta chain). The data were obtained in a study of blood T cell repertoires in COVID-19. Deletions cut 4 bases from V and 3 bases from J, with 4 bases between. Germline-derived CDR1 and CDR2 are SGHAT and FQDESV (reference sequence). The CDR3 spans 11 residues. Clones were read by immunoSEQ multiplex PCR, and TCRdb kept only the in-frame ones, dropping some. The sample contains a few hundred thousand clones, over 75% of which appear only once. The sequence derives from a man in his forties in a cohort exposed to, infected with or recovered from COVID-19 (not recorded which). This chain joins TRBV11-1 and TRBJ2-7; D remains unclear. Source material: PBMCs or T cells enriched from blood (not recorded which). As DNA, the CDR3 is TGTGCCAGCAGCTCCGGCTACGAGCAGTACTTC. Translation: CASSSGYEQYF.